The clone carrying this TCR beta chain was found many times. Its matching antigen is unknown. The TCR beta CDR3 regions underwent amplification using RNA transcripts as the source. When the TCR CDR3 underwent first-round RT-PCR, the HTBI primer set was used. One entry per CDR3 protein, called by TCRdb with MiXCR from the multiplex PCR reads. The data show about 350,000 distinct CDR3 sequences, 13% to 15% seen once. These data come from a study of T cells in Graves' hyperthyroidism and ophthalmopathy. The study, taken as a whole, reports: For ophthalmopathy, model prediction preceded onset by a median roughly 6.5 months.

After removal of 0 bases from V and 5 bases from J, the junction contained 9 bases not matched to a gene. The CDR3 runs to 16 residues. Germline V gene lookup returns CDR1 LGHDT and CDR2 YNNKEL (reference sequence). At least 3 on the Clinical Activity Score was recorded for ophthalmopathy patients, who also had NOSPECS grade at least 4 and duration under 3 months. Fresh peripheral blood, under 13 ml, yielded the PBMCs. Sequenced sample: blood. The V gene is TRBV3-1, the J gene TRBJ2-5, with TRBD2 matching 7 bases. The clonotype was recovered from an older woman with Graves' ophthalmopathy. The CDR3 DNA follows: TGTGCCAGCAGCCAAGAGACTAGCAATCTTTGGGAGACCCAGTACTTC. It is translated as CASSQETSNLWETQYF.